One sample yielded the 22 T cell receptor beta chains listed below, sequenced in a study of T cells in Graves' hyperthyroidism and ophthalmopathy. TCR beta CDR3 region amplification was performed from RNA transcripts. HTBI primers were the set used in a first-round RT-PCR of the TCR CDR3. From the multiplex PCR reads, TCRdb called clonotypes with MiXCR, one entry per CDR3 protein. The repertoire includes more than 300,000 distinct CDR3 sequences, approximately 14% of them detected once, and 9.5% to 11% sits in the top ten. The source material was blood. Every receptor here comes from a woman aged 55-70 years with Graves' hyperthyroidism.

This clonotype was recorded at least ten times. The gene calls are TRBV12-3 or TRBV12-4 and TRBJ2-3; D is uncertain. This CDR3 region has 12 residues. V was trimmed by 8 bases and J by 2 bases, leaving 8 bases between them. The CDR3 coding sequence is TGTGCCAGCGAAGCGAACACAGATACGCAGTATTTT. Encoded protein: CASEANTDTQYF.

The chain links TRBV20-1 to TRBJ1-6; perhaps TRBD1 as D (5 bases). The V end was cut by 1 base, the J end by 7 bases, with 8 bases between. Germline CDR1 DFQATT, CDR2 SNEGSKA (reference sequence). The CDR3 is 13 residues long. The CDR3 sequence: CSARAGWNSPLHF. DNA for the CDR3: TGCAGTGCTAGAGCAGGGTGGAATTCACCCCTCCACTTT.

The rearrangement uses TRBV24-1 and TRBJ2-1, with 7 nucleotides matching TRBD2. V shed 10 bases, J shed 4 bases, and the junction held 15 bases outside the gene matches. The CDR3 length is 16 residues. Germline V gives CDR1 KGHDR, CDR2 SFDVKD. CDR3 in amino acids: CATAPQVGRGYNEQFF. In DNA form, the CDR3 reads TGTGCCACTGCCCCTCAGGTAGGGCGGGGGTACAATGAGCAGTTCTTC.

This clonotype was observed at least ten times. The chain joins TRBV11-3 to TRBJ2-3; the D gene is possibly TRBD2 (5 bases). The germline V gene encodes CDR1 SGHNT and CDR2 YENEEA. The CDR3 runs 17 residues. V was shortened by 0 bases and J by 5 bases, with 18 bases between the two germline ends. In DNA form, the CDR3 reads TGTGCCAGCAGCTTAGATAGCTGGAGTGGGAGTGGAGATACGCAGTATTTT. Its protein is CASSLDSWSGSGDTQYF.

The sample holds many counts of this clonotype. The rearrangement joins TRBV7-2 to TRBJ2-1; a weak D match, TRBD1 (6 bases). Germline values: CDR1 SGHTA, CDR2 FQGNSA. The CDR3 is made up of 11 amino acids. V was cut by 11 bases and J by 1 base, with 6 bases left in between. The CDR3 loop reads CAQGSYNEQFF. CDR3 bases: TGTGCCCAGGGGTCCTACAATGAGCAGTTCTTC.

This chain links TRBV11-2 with TRBJ2-7; 12 positions agree with TRBD2. In germline, CDR1 is SGHAT, CDR2 FQNNGV. The CDR3 is 16 residues long. V dropped 6 bases and J dropped 1; count of bases not matched to a gene: 7. For the CDR3, the DNA is TGTGCCAGCAGAAGTCCCGGGACTAGCGGGTCCTACGAGCAGTACTTC. Amino acid sequence: CASRSPGTSGSYEQYF.

This clonotype was counted many times. The rearrangement links TRBV18 to TRBJ2-7; maybe TRBD2 (5 bases). Per germline, CDR1 KGHSH and CDR2 LQKENI. The V gene lost 4 bases and the J gene lost 6 bases, with 19 bases spanning the gap. The CDR3 has 15 amino acids. The CDR3 spells CASSLREGSPPEQYF. The CDR3 nucleotides read TGTGCCAGCTCACTCCGAGAAGGGAGCCCTCCCGAGCAGTACTTC. Full variable domain (missing parts from reference TRBV18 and TRBJ2-7): NAGVMQNPRHLVRRRGQEARLRCSPMKGHSHVYWYRQLPEEGLKFMVYLQKENIIDESGMPKERFSAEFPKEGPSILRIQQVVRGDSAAYFCASSLREGSPPEQYFGPGTRLTVT.

This clonotype occurred many times. V is TRBV6-1 and J is TRBJ1-2; D not certain. Between the trimmed V and J ends, which lost 6 bases and 1 base, there was a span of 9 bases. Germline CDR1 MNHNS, CDR2 SASEGT. This CDR3 contains 13 residues. CDR3 region: CASRETRNYGYTF. CDR3 DNA: TGTGCCAGCAGGGAGACACGTAACTATGGCTACACCTTC.

This clonotype was observed many times. V is TRBV20-1 and J is TRBJ2-5; D is unclear. This CDR3 is built from 14 residues. V was cut by 4 bases and J by 5 bases, with 17 bases left in between. Per germline, CDR1 DFQATT and CDR2 SNEGSKA (reference sequence). The CDR3 bases are TGCAGTGCTAAGGACCAGCCTGGGCGGGAGACCCAGTACTTC. Amino acids: CSAKDQPGRETQYF.

In regard to this clonotype: At one of its ends the junction is not consistent with the germline gene, which may arise from a read error. The chain uses TRBV7-3 and TRBJ2-1, with a weak D call TRBD2 (6 bases). Germline V gives CDR1 SGHTA, CDR2 FQGTGA. This CDR3 has 15 amino acids. The CDR3 DNA reads TGTGCCAGCAGCTTAGGACTACGCTCCCACAATGAGCAGTTCTTC. It yields the protein CASSLGLRSHNEQFF.

This clonotype was seen many times. The chain employs TRBV20-1 and TRBJ2-5; D perhaps matches TRBD2 (6 bases). The CDR3 sequence is 14 residues long. Trimming stripped 5 bases from V and 5 bases from J, with 18 bases between. The germline V gene has CDR1 DFQATT and CDR2 SNEGSKA (reference sequence). The CDR3 DNA reads TGCAGTGCTCCGGCCGGCGCGGGAACTGAGACCCAGTACTTC. Translated, it gives CSAPAGAGTETQYF.

The table lists this clonotype with many counts. The chain employs TRBV18 and TRBJ2-2; possibly TRBD2 for D (5 bases). The CDR3 is 14 amino acids. The germline V and J ends were trimmed by 2 bases and 7 bases, with 11 bases remaining between them. Germline loops: CDR1 KGHSH, CDR2 LQKENI. CDR3 DNA sequence: TGTGCCAGCTCACCAGATAGCGCGGTCGGGGAGCTGTTTTTT. Amino acids: CASSPDSAVGELFF.

This clonotype was observed at least ten times. This chain uses TRBV7-9 with TRBJ2-7, with D perhaps matching TRBD2 (6 bases). Germline lookup yields CDR1 SEHNR and CDR2 FQNEAQ (reference sequence). V shed 5 bases and J shed 2 bases, with 13 bases lying between them. The CDR3 totals 14 residues. The DNA for the CDR3 is TGTGCCAGCAGCCCGCCTCTAGCGACCTACGAGCAGTACTTC. This translates into CASSPPLATYEQYF.

This clonotype was observed a few times. This chain joins TRBV19 and TRBJ1-2; D is possibly TRBD1 (6 bases). The CDR3 contains 13 residues. Trimming stripped 9 bases from V and 1 base from J, with 12 bases between. CDR1 LNHDA and CDR2 SQIVND come from the germline V gene (reference sequence). CDR3 sequence reads: CASRDTINYGYTF. The CDR3 region has the DNA TGTGCCAGCAGGGACACGATTAACTATGGCTACACCTTC.

Many counts were recorded for this clonotype. V and J are TRBV28 and TRBJ1-2; D not resolved. There are 11 residues in the CDR3. Germline V gives CDR1 MDHEN, CDR2 SYDVKM. V was trimmed by 6 bases and J by 5 bases, leaving 7 bases between them. CDR3: CASSPGYGYTF. The CDR3 DNA sequence: TGTGCCAGCAGCCCGGGTTATGGCTACACCTTC.

This clonotype was detected many times. The rearrangement joins TRBV20-1 to TRBJ1-2; 7 nucleotides match TRBD1. After removal of 4 bases from V and 9 bases from J, the junction contained 8 bases not matched to a gene. Germline CDR1 DFQATT, CDR2 SNEGSKA (reference sequence). This CDR3 has 12 residues. The CDR3 nucleotides are TGCAGTGCTATACGTATCAGGGGGAGCTACACCTTC. It is translated as CSAIRIRGSYTF.

This clonotype has ten or more counts. V and J are TRBV20-1 and TRBJ2-1, with 8 bases lining up with TRBD1. J was trimmed by 2 bases and V by 5 bases; bases with no gene match: 8. The CDR3 spans 15 residues. Looked up from germline, CDR1 is DFQATT and CDR2 is SNEGSKA (reference sequence). CDR3 nucleotide sequence: TGCAGTGCTGGACCTACGGGACAGGCCTACAATGAGCAGTTCTTC. It yields the protein CSAGPTGQAYNEQFF.

This chain uses TRBV19 with TRBJ2-2, with 7 positions matching TRBD1. After removal of 5 bases from V and 3 bases from J, the junction contained 6 bases not matched to a gene. This CDR3 has 15 residues. CDR1 and CDR2 from the germline V gene are LNHDA and SQIVND (reference sequence). The CDR3 here is CASSPLDRHTGELFF. CDR3 DNA: TGTGCCAGTAGTCCCTTGGACAGGCACACCGGGGAGCTGTTTTTT.

In its sample, this clonotype was seen a few times. The CDR3 reads CASNLFGQDNEQFF. The CDR3, as DNA: TGTGCCAGTAATCTTTTTGGACAAGACAATGAGCAGTTCTTC. The chain employs TRBV19 and TRBJ2-1; D may be TRBD1 (5 bases). V was cut by 7 bases and J by 5 bases, with 15 bases left in between. CDR1 is LNHDA, CDR2 SQIVND, per germline (reference sequence). The CDR3 has 14 amino acids.

Ten or more counts support this clonotype. V usage is TRBV11-2 and J usage is TRBJ2-7; TRBD2 matches 7 bases. From germline, CDR1 is SGHAT and CDR2 FQNNGV. V lost 8 bases, J lost 1 base, and 8 bases stayed unmatched. This CDR3 is built from 14 residues. The CDR3 DNA follows: TGTGCCAGCGGACTAGAGGGGAGGTCCTACGAGCAGTACTTC. It specifies CASGLEGRSYEQYF.

This clonotype was detected ten times or more. J is TRBJ2-1 and V is TRBV11-3, with D tentatively TRBD2 (5 bases). The V and J ends lost 7 bases and 0 bases respectively, with 25 bases between them. This CDR3 region has 19 residues. Germline CDR1 SGHNT, CDR2 YENEEA. This CDR3 is CASTPFLAESPSSYNEQFF. CDR3 in DNA: TGTGCCAGCACCCCTTTCCTAGCCGAGTCCCCGAGCTCCTACAATGAGCAGTTCTTC.

This clonotype came up many times. The chain couples TRBV11-3 to TRBJ1-4; TRBD1 is a possible D gene (6 bases). Germline assignment: CDR1 SGHNT and CDR2 YENEEA. Trimming took 5 bases from V and 5 from J, leaving 9 bases between them. The CDR3 has 13 residues. In DNA, the CDR3 is TGTGCCAGCAGCCGGGACACAAATGAAAAACTGTTTTTT. Its protein is CASSRDTNEKLFF.